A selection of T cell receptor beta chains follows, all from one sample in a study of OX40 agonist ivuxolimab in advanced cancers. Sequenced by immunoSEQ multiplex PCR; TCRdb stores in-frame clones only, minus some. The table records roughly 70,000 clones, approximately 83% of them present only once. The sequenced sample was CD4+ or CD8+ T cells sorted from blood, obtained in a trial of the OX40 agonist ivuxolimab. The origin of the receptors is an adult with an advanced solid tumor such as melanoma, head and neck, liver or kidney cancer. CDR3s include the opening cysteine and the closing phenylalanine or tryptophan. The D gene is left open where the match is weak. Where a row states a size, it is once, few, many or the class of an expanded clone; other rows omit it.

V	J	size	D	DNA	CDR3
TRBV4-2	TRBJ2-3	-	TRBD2	TGTGCCAGCAGCCAAGATAATCAGCGGGAGCTCCCTACGCAGTATTTT	CASSQDNQRELPTQYF
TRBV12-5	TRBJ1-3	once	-	TGTGCTAGTGCTCCAAGCTCTGGAAACACCATATATTTT	CASAPSSGNTIYF
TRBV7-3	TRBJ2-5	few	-	TGTGCCAGCAGCCGCTGGACAGAAGAGACCCAGTACTTC	CASSRWTEETQYF
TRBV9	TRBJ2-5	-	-	TGTGCCAGCAGCGCCTCTCTGAGGACCGAAGAGACCCAGTACTTC	CASSASLRTEETQYF
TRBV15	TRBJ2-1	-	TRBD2	TGTGCCACCAGCAGAGGCGGACTAGCGCCTAGCTCCTACAATGAGCAGTTCTTC	CATSRGGLAPSSYNEQFF
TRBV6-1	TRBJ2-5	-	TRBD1	TGTGCCAGCAGGGATCCGGGACAGGGATTAGAGACCCAGTACTTC	CASRDPGQGLETQYF
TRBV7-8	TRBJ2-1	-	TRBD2	TGTGCCAGCAGCTCGTGGACTAGCGACTACAATGAGCAGTTCTTC	CASSSWTSDYNEQFF
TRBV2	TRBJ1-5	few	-	TGTGCCAGCAGTGATTGGGCAGCGAATCAGCCCCAGCATTTT	CASSDWAANQPQHF
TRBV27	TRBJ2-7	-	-	TGTGCCAGCAGACTACAGGGAGCCCGCTACGAGCAGTACTTC	CASRLQGARYEQYF
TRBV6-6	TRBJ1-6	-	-	TGTGCCAGCAGTAACAGGGCTAATTCACCCCTCCACTTT	CASSNRANSPLHF
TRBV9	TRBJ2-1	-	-	TGTGCCAGCAGCGTGACAGATTTTCACTACAATGAGCAGTTCTTC	CASSVTDFHYNEQFF
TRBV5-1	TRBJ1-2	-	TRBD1	TGCGCCAGCAGCTTGGGAGTACGACAGGGGAACTATGGCTACACCTTC	CASSLGVRQGNYGYTF
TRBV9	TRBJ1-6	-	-	TGTGCCAGCAGCGTAGAAGGTGAAAGATGGTCACCCCTCCACTTT	CASSVEGERWSPLHF
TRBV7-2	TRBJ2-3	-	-	TGTGCCAGCAGCTTGAACAGCCCGGATACGCAGTATTTT	CASSLNSPDTQYF
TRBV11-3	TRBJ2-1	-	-	TGTGCCAGCAGCGCCCGGAGGGCCGGTGATGAGCAGTTCTTC	CASSARRAGDEQFF
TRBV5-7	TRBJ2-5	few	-	TGTGCCAGCAGAGGAGAGACCCAGTACTTC	CASRGETQYF
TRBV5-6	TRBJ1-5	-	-	TGTGCCAGCAGCCGACAGGTTAGCAATCAGCCCCAGCATTTT	CASSRQVSNQPQHF
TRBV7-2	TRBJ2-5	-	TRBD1	TGTGCCAGCAGCCGAACAGGGGAACTCGGACAAGAGACCCAGTACTTC	CASSRTGELGQETQYF
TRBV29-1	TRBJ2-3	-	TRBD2	TGCAGCGTTGAAGCTATGGGACTAGCGGACACAGATACGCAGTATTTT	CSVEAMGLADTDTQYF
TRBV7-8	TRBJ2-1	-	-	TGTGCCAGCAGCTTAGCCAGGGGGGGGCATGAGCAGTTCTTC	CASSLARGGHEQFF
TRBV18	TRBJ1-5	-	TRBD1	TGTGCCAGCTCGCCACAGACAGGGTCTGGTCAGCCCCAGCATTTT	CASSPQTGSGQPQHF
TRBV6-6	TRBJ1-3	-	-	TGTGCCAGCAGTTACTATGGAGGGGCTGGAAACACCATATATTTT	CASSYYGGAGNTIYF
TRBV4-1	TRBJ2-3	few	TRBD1	TGCGCCAGCAGCCGCCGGCTTCGGACAGGGGAACCGGATACGCAGTATTTT	CASSRRLRTGEPDTQYF
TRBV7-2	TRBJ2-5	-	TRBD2	TGTGCCAGCAGCCCTGGGGGGACTAGACTATCAGAGACCCAGTACTTC	CASSPGGTRLSETQYF
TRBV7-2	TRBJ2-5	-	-	TGTGCCAGCAGCTTAGCTGGCAGACAAGAGACCCAGTACTTC	CASSLAGRQETQYF
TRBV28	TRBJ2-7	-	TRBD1	TGTGCCAGCAATGTACAGGGGCCTTCCTACGAGCAGTACTTC	CASNVQGPSYEQYF
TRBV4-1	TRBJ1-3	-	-	TGCGCCAGCAGCCGGGGGAGCGGGGACTTTAGTCGAAACACCATATATTTT	CASSRGSGDFSRNTIYF
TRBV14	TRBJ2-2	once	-	TGTGCCAGCAGCCAAGTTCTGGGTGGGACCGGGGAGCTGTTTTTT	CASSQVLGGTGELFF
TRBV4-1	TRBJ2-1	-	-	TGCGCCAGCAGCCAAGCAGGGAATTACAATGAGCAGTTCTTC	CASSQAGNYNEQFF
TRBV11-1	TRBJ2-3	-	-	TGTGCCAGCAGCCCGAGGGACACTGGCACAGATACGCAGTATTTT	CASSPRDTGTDTQYF
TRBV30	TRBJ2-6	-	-	TGTGCCTGGAGTGTCGGGTCTCTCGGGGCCAACGTCCTGACTTTC	CAWSVGSLGANVLTF
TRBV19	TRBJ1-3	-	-	TGTGCCAGTAGTAGGGAGACCGTGAGATCTGGAAACACCATATATTTT	CASSRETVRSGNTIYF
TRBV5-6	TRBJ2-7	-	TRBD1	TGTGCCAGCAGCTTGTCCCGCGGACAGGGATCTCCCCACGAGCAGTACTTC	CASSLSRGQGSPHEQYF
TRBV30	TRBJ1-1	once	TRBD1	TGTGCCTGGAGAGACAGGGGTGGGGCCTGGAACACTGAAGCTTTCTTT	CAWRDRGGAWNTEAFF
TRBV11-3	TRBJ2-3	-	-	TGTGCCAGCAGCTTAGGACAGGCCACAGATACGCAGTATTTT	CASSLGQATDTQYF
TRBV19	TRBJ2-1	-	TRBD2	TGTGCCAGTAGTCCCCTTCCGGGACTAGCTCGATACAATGAGCAGTTCTTC	CASSPLPGLARYNEQFF
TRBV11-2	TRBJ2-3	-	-	TGTGCCAGCAGCTCCTCACGGGGAGATACGCAGTATTTT	CASSSSRGDTQYF
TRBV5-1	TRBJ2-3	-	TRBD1	TGCGCCAGCAGCTCACGACAGGGTATGCAGGCGTCACAGTATTTT	CASSSRQGMQASQYF
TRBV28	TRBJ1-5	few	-	TGTGCCAGCAGTTTGATCCGGGGCAATCAGCCCCAGCATTTT	CASSLIRGNQPQHF
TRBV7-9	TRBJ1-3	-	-	TGTGCCAGCGGGGGAGTAGCCGGAAACACCATATATTTT	CASGGVAGNTIYF
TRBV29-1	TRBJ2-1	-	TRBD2	TGCAGCGTTGGGGGACTAGCGGGAGAGAAGCAGTTCTTC	CSVGGLAGEKQFF
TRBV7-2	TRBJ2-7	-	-	TGTGCCAGCAGCTTATTTCGGGAAAGCTCCTACGAGCAGTACTTC	CASSLFRESSYEQYF
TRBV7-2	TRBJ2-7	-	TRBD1	TGTGCCAGCAGCTTAGAAGACAGGGTGTCTGGATACGAGCAGTACTTC	CASSLEDRVSGYEQYF
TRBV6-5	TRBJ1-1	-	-	TGTGCCAGCAGTTACGAGGGTGCTAACACTGAAGCTTTCTTT	CASSYEGANTEAFF
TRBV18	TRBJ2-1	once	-	TGTGCCAGCTCACCTCAGGGAAAAGGTAACAATGAGCAGTTCTTC	CASSPQGKGNNEQFF
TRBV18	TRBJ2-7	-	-	TGTGCCAGCTCACCCCGACAGTTTTCCTACGAGCAGTACTTC	CASSPRQFSYEQYF
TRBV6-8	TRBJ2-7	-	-	TGTGCCAGACGGGCGGAGGGGGGGAGGTTGGAGGAGCAGTACTTC	CARRAEGGRLEEQYF
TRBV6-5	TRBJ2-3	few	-	TGTGCCAGCAGTTACTCGGGACTAGATACGCAGTATTTT	CASSYSGLDTQYF